This TCR beta chain was sequenced in a study of blood T cells in healthy people across ages. The wider study: About one barcoded beta molecule was captured per two T cells (by template switching).

The CDR3 is 15 residues long. Looked up from germline, CDR1 is SGHTA and CDR2 is FQGNSA. J gave up 13 bases and V 1 base, and 11 bases lay outside the gene matches. With a J-beta primer mix and a sample-barcoded 5' primer, a second PCR ran about 6 to 11 cycles. One entry per CDR3 protein, called by TCRdb with MiXCR from the 5' RACE reads. The sample lists some 1.7 million distinct CDR3 sequences, 28% occurring once. The TCR was taken from a woman younger than 45 in good health. Sequencing was performed on blood. The chain joins TRBV7-2 to TRBJ2-4; 9 nucleotides line up with TRBD2. Here the CDR3 reads CASSLESGGRDEQYF. As DNA, the CDR3 is TGTGCCAGCAGCTTAGAGTCGGGCGGGAGGGATGAGCAGTACTTC.